This TCR beta chain is drawn from a study of shared clonotypes between healthy human individuals. Generated by immunoSEQ multiplex PCR, the TCRdb table keeps only in-frame clones and is missing some. The profile shows millions of clones, 85% to 95% of them singletons. The germline V and J ends were trimmed by 2 bases and 0 bases, with 20 bases remaining between them. CDR3 length equals 18 residues. Germline values: CDR1 SQVTM, CDR2 ANQGSEA. CD45RO-negative cells were positively selected for CCR7, leaving out terminally differentiated effector memory CD45RA+ cells. The material sequenced was naive CD8+ T cells sorted from blood. The genes are TRBV29-1 and TRBJ2-1, with D perhaps TRBD1 (5 bases). This sequence originates from a man between 18 and 29 years old in good health. The CDR3 nucleotides read TGCAGCGTTGAACAAGGAGATGCAGGGATGGGCTCCTACAATGAGCAGTTCTTC. Translating it yields CSVEQGDAGMGSYNEQFF.